The source of this T cell receptor (beta chain) is a study of human T cells and chemical hapten exposure. Background on the study: 2% DPC applied to a roughly 2 cm by roughly 2 cm arm area sensitized donors.

This CDR3 is built from 15 residues. V gave up 7 bases and J gave up 0 bases, with 13 bases separating them. Looked up from germline, CDR1 is SQVTM and CDR2 is ANQGSEA. The time point: pre-sensitization, week 0. As to treatment: therapeutic diphenylcyclopropenone sensitization with weekly scalp DPC. Each CDR3 protein gets one entry after TCRdb re-called the RACE reads with MiXCR. This table has about 89,000 distinct CDR3 sequences, about 10% appearing once. The receptor comes from a woman aged 55-69 years with alopecia areata. Some clones in this sample may be carry-over from other donors' samples. The chain employs TRBV29-1 and TRBJ2-6; D unclear. The input for sequencing was whole blood, taken in connection with sensitization to the hapten diphenylcyclopropenone (DPC). This chain's CDR3 is CSADLGNSGANVLTF. The CDR3 DNA reads as TGCAGCGCGGACCTTGGCAACTCTGGGGCCAACGTCCTGACTTTC.